This T cell receptor beta chain comes out of a study of T cell repertoires in cytomegalovirus infection. Study findings and constraints: It was HLA-C-restricted CMV-specific TCR beta clonotypes that dominated the response ex vivo.

TCRdb independently ran MiXCR on the reads; one entry per CDR3 protein. This sample has more than 85,000 distinct CDR3 sequences, with about 25% found just once. Note on this clonotype: Antigen unknown.

The source is a human donor in good health (CMV status not recorded). Some clones in this sample may be carry-over from other donors' samples. The sample consisted of CD8+ T cells from PBMCs.

CDR3 in amino acids: CASSQDRGFGGGYTF. The CDR3 DNA reads as TGCGCCAGCAGCCAAGATAGGGGGTTTGGCGGCGGCTACACCTTC. The chain is built from TRBV4-1 and TRBJ1-2; a weak D match, TRBD1 (6 bases). The germline gives CDR1 MGHRA, CDR2 YSYEKL. This CDR3 contains 15 residues. Trimming cost V 0 bases and J 8 bases, with 16 bases left between them.